This T cell receptor beta chain was sequenced during a study of T cell responses to AZD1222 COVID-19 vaccine. Study outcomes and limitations: The study found Spike-specific TCR breadth and depth rose after two AZD1222 doses.

With regard to this clone: What it binds is unknown.

TCRdb keeps only in-frame clones here, not all; method: immunoSEQ multiplex PCR. The sample includes under 200,000 clones, approximately 91% of them seen just once. Germline V gene lookup returns CDR1 MDHEN and CDR2 SYDVKM. This CDR3 is built from 14 residues. V was trimmed by 1 base and J by 4 bases, leaving 8 bases between them. The sequenced sample was peripheral blood, obtained on day 0 of AZD1222 vaccination. The chain couples TRBV28 to TRBJ1-5; D is ambiguous. This sequence originates from an adult in good health. This CDR3 reads CASSLSYSNQPQHF. CDR3 coding DNA: TGTGCCAGCAGTTTATCTTACAGTAATCAGCCCCAGCATTTT.